This T cell receptor beta chain was observed in a study of T cell responses to AZD1222 COVID-19 vaccine. TCRdb's table, derived via immunoSEQ multiplex PCR, lists solely in-frame clones and lacks some. The repertoire includes under 35,000 clones, more than 85% of them detected once, and 45% to 55% sits in the top ten. The CDR3 sequence is 16 residues long. The sample was peripheral blood, taken on day 0 of AZD1222 vaccination. This sequence originates from an adult in good health. J is TRBJ1-1 and V is TRBV21-1; TRBD1 is taken as the D call from the table, unchecked against the DNA. TRBV21-1 is labeled a pseudogene. The DNA of the CDR3 is TGTGCCAGCAGCAATTGCTGGGACAGTACTAAACACCAAGCTTTCTTT. Translation: CASSNCWDSTKHQAFF.